This entry features one TCR beta chain sequence. Its antigen is not identified. The study reverse transcribed the entire isolated RNA, so it sequenced expressed TCRB transcripts. Using immunoSEQ multiplex PCR, the repertoire was profiled, and TCRdb retains in-frame clones only, with some absent. The sample lists 310,000 or so clones; 9.3% were seen once. These data are taken from a study of beta chain features in type 1 diabetes. Study outcomes and limitations: Shortening that was moderate but significant affected the TCRB CDR3s of Type 1 diabetes patients in all four CD4+ subsets. Patients with type 1 diabetes carried fewer insertions and had more deletions at their VDJ junctions.

The sequencing sample was made of central memory CD4+ T cells from blood. The sequence came from a man aged 25-40 years with type 1 diabetes.

The CDR3 loop is CSTSANRDPYTEAFF. CDR3 coding DNA: TGCAGCACTAGCGCAAACAGGGACCCTTACACTGAAGCTTTCTTT. The V gene is TRBV29-1, the J gene TRBJ1-1, with D maybe TRBD1 (6 bases). This CDR3 is built from 15 residues. Germline V CDR1 and CDR2: SQVTM, ANQGSEA. The V gene lost 8 bases and the J gene lost 3 bases, with 22 bases spanning the gap.